One sample yielded the 8 T cell receptor beta chains listed below, sequenced in a study of post-analysis software for immune sequencing data. The antigens these receptors bind are not known. Study results and limitations: About five TRBV segments appeared more often in patients than in controls, and TRBV5-6, TRBV5-1 and TRBV20-1 were among these.

Prepared TCR beta cDNA libraries contained unique molecular identifiers. TCRdb fed the PCR reads into MiXCR, producing one record per CDR3 protein. The data show approximately 730,000 distinct CDR3 sequences, with roughly 50% seen just once and approximately 4.4% held by the top ten. The material sequenced was blood. The origin of the receptors is a girl under 18 with multiple sclerosis.

The chain combines TRBV24-1 with TRBJ2-4; tentatively, D is TRBD1 (6 bases). Per the germline V gene, CDR1 is KGHDR and CDR2 is SFDVKD. Trimming took off 7 bases at V and 13 bases at J, with 22 bases between the two ends. This CDR3 contains 14 residues. CDR3 in amino acids: CATRLSWGQRAQYF. In nucleotides, the CDR3 is TGTGCCACCAGACTTAGCTGGGGACAACGGGCCCAGTACTTC.

This clonotype has a handful of counts. This chain joins TRBV6-5 and TRBJ2-6; weak D call: TRBD1 (6 bases). The CDR3 runs 16 residues. Germline assignment: CDR1 MNHEY and CDR2 SVGAGI. The V and J ends lost 4 bases and 0 bases respectively, with 10 bases between them. This chain's CDR3 is CASSSGAPSGANVLTF. The CDR3 DNA is TGTGCCAGCAGTTCAGGGGCCCCCTCTGGGGCCAACGTCCTGACTTTC.

In this sample, this clonotype turned up a few times. V is TRBV24-1 and J is TRBJ1-5; 9 positions agree with TRBD1. There are 16 residues in the CDR3. Trimming cost V 8 bases and J 7 bases; bases outside gene matches: 14. Germline V gene sequence: CDR1 KGHDR, CDR2 SFDVKD. The CDR3 DNA is TGTGCCACCATGCCCCAAATACAGGGGGCATACCAGCCCCAGCATTTT. Protein sequence: CATMPQIQGAYQPQHF.

V is TRBV12-3 or TRBV12-4 and J is TRBJ1-5, with D possibly matching TRBD1 (5 bases). CDR3 length: 18 residues. V dropped 3 bases and J dropped 0 bases, with 18 bases sitting between them. The CDR3 reads CASSFIWGGRHSNQPQHF. Here the CDR3 DNA reads TGTGCCAGCAGTTTTATCTGGGGGGGAAGGCATAGCAATCAGCCCCAGCATTTT.

V usage is TRBV12-3 or TRBV12-4 and J usage is TRBJ2-3; weak D call: TRBD2 (6 bases). The CDR3 has 15 residues. V was pared by 3 bases and J by 4 bases, with 14 bases between. The CDR3 bases are TGTGCCAGCAGTTTGTTACTGCGGGATCCAGATACGCAGTATTTT. Translated: CASSLLLRDPDTQYF.

This chain uses TRBV5-1 with TRBJ2-1, with 11 bases that match TRBD2. V lost 2 bases and J lost 4; bases outside the gene matches: 8. Per the germline V gene, CDR1 is SGHRS and CDR2 is YFSETQ. The CDR3 covers 17 residues. For the CDR3, the DNA is TGCGCCAGCAGCTTCGGGACTAGCGGTAAGGGGTACAATGAGCAGTTCTTC. It codes for CASSFGTSGKGYNEQFF.

The gene calls are TRBV3-1 and TRBJ1-5, with 9 bases matching TRBD1. CDR3 length: 17 amino acids. Trimming removed 3 bases from V and 1 base from J; junction bases left unmatched: 7. Germline lookup yields CDR1 LGHDT and CDR2 YNNKEL (reference sequence). CDR3 nucleotide sequence: TGTGCCAGCAGCCAGGGACAGGGCCATTACAGCAATCAGCCCCAGCATTTT. Translation gives CASSQGQGHYSNQPQHF.

Concerning this clonotype: Its ends do not fully match the called genes, so a read error is possible. This rearrangement joins TRBV7-2 to TRBJ2-5; weak D call: TRBD2 (6 bases). The CDR3 is 15 residues long. Germline V CDR1 and CDR2: SGHTA, FQGNSA. As DNA, the CDR3 is TGTGCCAGCAACGTCTGGAGGGATAACCAAGAGACCCAGTACTTT. This sequence encodes CASNVWRDNQETQYF.